This T cell receptor (beta chain) was recorded in a study of cytomegalovirus exposure and HLA in healthy donors. Study observations and caveats: Judged likely to be a sequencing artifact was a cluster of highly shared sequence variants. It was taken for granted in presence/absence analyses that sequencing depth across donors was roughly uniform. What a later analysis showed was that several of the most significant clusters appeared linked to common viral pathogens.

The length of the CDR3 is 14 residues. Trimming at V came to 10 bases and at J to 4 bases, leaving 8 bases not matched to a gene. CDR1 and CDR2 from the germline V gene are ENHRY and SYGVKD. The PCR contained 60 Vbeta and 13 Jbeta primers. Authors' processing steps: Among the unique TCR beta chains that a later analysis counted, about 85 million in all, roughly 11 million were shared. Produced via immunoSEQ multiplex PCR; TCRdb's table is partial and in-frame only. The D gene and trimming were derived from the DNA, and the V and J assignments and clone size from that table. This sample has 150,000 to 200,000 clones, with around three quarters found just once. On this clone itself: Its antigen is still unknown.

This sequence joins TRBV10-3 and TRBJ2-7; 12 bases map to TRBD2. The material sequenced was PBMCs. This receptor was obtained from a woman aged 40 to 50 in good health and CMV-seronegative. CDR3 loop: CATSGLAGLYEQYF. The CDR3 DNA sequence: TGTGCCACCTCGGGACTAGCGGGTCTGTACGAGCAGTACTTC.